This T cell receptor beta chain was sequenced for a study of blood T cell repertoires in COVID-19. About the study: Samples representing acute and convalescent COVID-19 were sourced from the United States, Italy and Spain. Sample material is recorded as cDNA or gDNA derived from T cells, B-cell-depleted T cells, or PBMCs.

Per the authors' pipeline: Reference gene primer amplification yielded estimated nucleated cell counts. The method was immunoSEQ multiplex PCR; TCRdb's version includes in-frame clones alone and lacks a portion of them. The V and J calls and clone size were taken over from that table, and D and trimming were inferred from the DNA. The table records about 220,000 clones, roughly 75% of them present only once. This CDR3 spans 15 amino acids. Germline-derived CDR1 and CDR2 are MNHEY and SVGAGI. V dropped 6 bases and J dropped 5 bases, with 14 bases sitting between them. Specimen: peripheral blood. This chain uses TRBV6-5 with TRBJ1-6; a weak D match, TRBD1 (6 bases). This TCR was recovered from a woman aged 70-85 years with acute or convalescent COVID-19. The CDR3 bases are TGTGCCAGCAGCACCGGGACACGAAATAATTCACCCCTCCACTTT. Amino acid sequence: CASSTGTRNNSPLHF.